The present TCR beta chain was sequenced within a study of T cell repertoires in cytomegalovirus infection. Overall study context: Public TCR beta signatures were indicative of both CMV infection and a matching HLA type. Study-wide points: HLA-C-restricted TCR beta clonotypes specific for CMV led the ex vivo response.

TCRdb fed the reads into MiXCR, producing one record per CDR3 protein. The sample carries hundreds of thousands of distinct CDR3 sequences, under 25% recorded once. This CDR3 has 13 amino acids. Germline V gene lookup returns CDR1 LGHNT and CDR2 FRNRAP. The ends were cut back, 7 bases at V and 5 bases at J, with 14 bases in the middle. This clonotype appeared a few times. Its target is unknown. This rearrangement joins TRBV12-5 to TRBJ1-1; D gene uncertain. The sample comprised CD8+ T cells from PBMCs. The sequence derives from a human donor in good health (CMV status not recorded). Some clones in this sample may be carry-over from other donors' samples. CDR3 residues: CASAPPGLTEAFF. CDR3 DNA: TGTGCTAGTGCCCCTCCGGGGTTGACTGAAGCTTTCTTT.